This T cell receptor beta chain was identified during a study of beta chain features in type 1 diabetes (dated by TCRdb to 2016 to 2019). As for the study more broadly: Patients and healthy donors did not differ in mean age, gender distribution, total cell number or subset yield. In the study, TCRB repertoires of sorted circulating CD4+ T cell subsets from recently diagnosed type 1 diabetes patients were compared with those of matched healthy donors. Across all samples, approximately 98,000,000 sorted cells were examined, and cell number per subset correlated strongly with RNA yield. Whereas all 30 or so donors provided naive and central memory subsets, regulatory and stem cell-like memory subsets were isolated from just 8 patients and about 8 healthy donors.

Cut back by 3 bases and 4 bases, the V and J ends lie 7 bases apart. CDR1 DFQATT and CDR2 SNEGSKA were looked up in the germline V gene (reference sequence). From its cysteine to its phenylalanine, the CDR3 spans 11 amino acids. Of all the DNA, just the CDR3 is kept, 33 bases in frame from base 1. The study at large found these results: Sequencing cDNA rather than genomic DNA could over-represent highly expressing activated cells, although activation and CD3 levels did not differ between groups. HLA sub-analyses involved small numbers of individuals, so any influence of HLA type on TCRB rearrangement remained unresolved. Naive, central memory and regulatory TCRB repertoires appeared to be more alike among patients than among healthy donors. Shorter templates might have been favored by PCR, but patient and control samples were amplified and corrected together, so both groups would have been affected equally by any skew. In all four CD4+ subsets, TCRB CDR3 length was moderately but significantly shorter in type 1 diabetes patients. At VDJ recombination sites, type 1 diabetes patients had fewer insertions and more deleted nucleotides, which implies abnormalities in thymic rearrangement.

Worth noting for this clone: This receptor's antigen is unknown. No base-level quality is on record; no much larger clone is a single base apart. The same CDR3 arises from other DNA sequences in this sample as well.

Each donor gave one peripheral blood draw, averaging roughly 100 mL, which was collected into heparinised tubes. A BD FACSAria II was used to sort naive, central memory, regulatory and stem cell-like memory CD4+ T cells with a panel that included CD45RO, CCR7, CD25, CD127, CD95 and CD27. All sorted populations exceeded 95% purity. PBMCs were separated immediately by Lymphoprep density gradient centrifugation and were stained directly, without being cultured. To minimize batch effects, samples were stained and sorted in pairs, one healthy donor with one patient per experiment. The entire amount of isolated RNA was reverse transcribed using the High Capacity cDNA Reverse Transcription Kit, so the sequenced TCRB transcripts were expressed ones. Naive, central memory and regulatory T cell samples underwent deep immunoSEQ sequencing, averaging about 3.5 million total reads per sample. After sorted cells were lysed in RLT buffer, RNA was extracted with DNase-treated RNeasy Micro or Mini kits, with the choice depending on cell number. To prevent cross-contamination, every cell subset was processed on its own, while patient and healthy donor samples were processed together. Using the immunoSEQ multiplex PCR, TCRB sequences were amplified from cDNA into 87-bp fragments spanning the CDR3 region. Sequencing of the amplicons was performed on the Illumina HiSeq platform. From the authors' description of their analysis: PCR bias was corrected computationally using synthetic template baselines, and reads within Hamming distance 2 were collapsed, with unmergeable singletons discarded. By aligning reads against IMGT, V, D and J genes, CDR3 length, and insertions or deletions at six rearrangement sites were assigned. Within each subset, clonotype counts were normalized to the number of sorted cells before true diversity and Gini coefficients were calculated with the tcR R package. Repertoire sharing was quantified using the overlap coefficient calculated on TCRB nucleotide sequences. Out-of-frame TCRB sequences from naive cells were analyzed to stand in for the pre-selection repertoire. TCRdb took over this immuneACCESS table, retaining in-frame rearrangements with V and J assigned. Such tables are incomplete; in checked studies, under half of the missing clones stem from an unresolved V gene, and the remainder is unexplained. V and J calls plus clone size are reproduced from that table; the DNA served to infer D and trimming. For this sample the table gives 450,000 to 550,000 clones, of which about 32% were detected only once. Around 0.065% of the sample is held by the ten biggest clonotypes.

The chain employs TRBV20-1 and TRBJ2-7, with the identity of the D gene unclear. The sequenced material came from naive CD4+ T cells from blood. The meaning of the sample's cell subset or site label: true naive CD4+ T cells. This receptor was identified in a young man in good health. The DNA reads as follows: TGCAGTGCTAGCTCGCCGTACGAGCAGTACTTC. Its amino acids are CSASSPYEQYF.